Detailed here is one TCR beta chain. Its cognate antigen is unknown. Generated by immunoSEQ multiplex PCR, the TCRdb table keeps only in-frame clones and is missing some. The data show approximately 38,000 clones, 65% to 90% seen once. This CDR3 has 15 residues. Germline-derived CDR1 and CDR2 are SGHAT and FQNNGV. The entry originates in a study of OX40 agonist ivuxolimab in advanced cancers. Findings of the study overall: Circulating CD4+ and CD8+ T cells showed clonal expansion by week 6 at 0.1 to 3.0 mg/kg. Not determined was the antigen specificity of the expanded peripheral T cells. Mean expanded clone counts were higher in CD8+ than CD4+ T cells.

The receptor comes from an adult with an advanced solid tumor such as melanoma, head and neck, liver or kidney cancer. This chain joins TRBV11-2 and TRBJ2-5, with 12 nucleotides matching TRBD2. Judging by the DNA end, TRBJ2-7 fits better; the J call may be wrong. This material consisted of CD4+ or CD8+ T cells sorted from blood, taken in a trial of the OX40 agonist ivuxolimab. CDR3 sequence reads: CASSLTSGSSYEQYF. As DNA, the CDR3 is TGTGCCAGCAGCTTGACTAGCGGGAGCTCCTACGAGCAGTACTTC.